This T cell receptor (beta chain) is drawn from a study of T cell repertoires in cytomegalovirus infection. Overall study findings and caveats: In two of eight donors, the top clonotype was HLA-C-restricted CMV-specific.

Germline V gene sequence: CDR1 SGHVS, CDR2 FNYEAQ. The CDR3 length is 15 residues. V dropped 2 bases and J dropped 7 bases, with 17 bases sitting between them. TCRdb re-analysed the reads in MiXCR, keeping a single row per CDR3 protein. The table shows some 230,000 distinct CDR3 sequences, with approximately 24% occurring only once. This clonotype was observed a few times. Its antigen is currently unknown. Sequences were obtained from CD8+ T cells from PBMCs. The chain recombines TRBV7-6 with TRBJ1-2, with unresolved D. The clonotype originates from a human donor in good health (CMV status not recorded). Some clones in this sample may be carry-over from other donors' samples. The chain's CDR3 is CASSLLAQLDFGYTF. The CDR3 coding sequence is TGTGCCAGCAGCTTATTAGCACAGTTGGACTTTGGCTACACCTTC.